A single sample gave rise to the 15 T cell receptor beta chains below, sequenced in a study of blood T cell repertoires in COVID-19. Here immunoSEQ multiplex PCR was the method, and the copy in TCRdb shows in-frame clones only, minus some. The table has under 200,000 clones, 75% to 90% seen once. Sequenced material: PBMCs or T cells enriched from blood (not recorded which). The source is a woman aged 50 to 60 who had recovered from COVID-19.

J is TRBJ2-4 and V is TRBV27, with TRBD2 matching over 10 bases. This CDR3 has 14 amino acids. Germline V gives CDR1 MNHEY, CDR2 SMNVEV (reference sequence). The trim removed 6 bases at V and 6 bases at J, leaving 5 bases unmatched. CDR3 DNA sequence: TGTGCCAGCAGGTCGCTAGCGGGGGTAAACATTCAGTACTTC. It is translated as CASRSLAGVNIQYF.

The rearrangement joins TRBV19 to TRBJ2-5; 7 positions match TRBD1. Germline V gene lookup returns CDR1 LNHDA and CDR2 SQIVND (reference sequence). The J segment lost 2 bases and the V segment lost 9 bases, leaving 6 bases of the junction unmatched. The CDR3 contains 13 residues. CDR3 DNA: TGTGCCAGAATACCGACAGGGCAAGAGACCCAGTACTTC. Protein: CARIPTGQETQYF.

The V and J genes are TRBV6-5 and TRBJ2-3; 8 bases fit TRBD1. The V gene end was trimmed by 7 bases and the J gene end by 3 bases; junction bases not matched to a gene: 6. Germline CDR1 reads MNHEY; CDR2 reads SVGAGI. This CDR3 region has 14 residues. The CDR3 loop reads CASTATGVTDTQYF. In DNA, the CDR3 is TGTGCCAGCACGGCGACAGGGGTTACAGATACGCAGTATTTT.

This chain connects TRBV5-4 to TRBJ1-5; 11 positions agree with TRBD1. The CDR3 has 15 amino acids. With 4 bases clipped from V and 6 bases from J, the junction kept 6 bases outside the gene matches. Germline-derived CDR1 and CDR2 are SGHNT and YYREEE (reference sequence). CDR3 sequence reads: CASSPDRGLGQPQHF. Written as DNA, the CDR3 is TGTGCCAGCAGCCCGGACAGGGGGCTAGGTCAGCCCCAGCATTTT. Together with reference TRBV5-4 and TRBJ1-5, the CDR3 gives the full variable domain: ETGVTQSPTHLIKTRGQQVTLRCSSQSGHNTVSWYQQALGQGPQFIFQYYREEENGRGNFPPRFSGLQFPNYSSELNVNALELDDSALYLCASSPDRGLGQPQHFGDGTRLSIL.

The V call is TRBV6-2 or TRBV6-3, the J call TRBJ1-5; D might be TRBD1 (5 bases). Trimming stripped 5 bases from V and 4 bases from J, with 15 bases between. This CDR3 comprises 15 residues. Germline-derived CDR1 and CDR2 are MNHEY and SVGEGT. For the CDR3, the DNA is TGTGCCAGCAGTCATCAGGGACGGGGGAATCAGCCCCAGCATTTT. Its protein product is CASSHQGRGNQPQHF.

The chain is built from TRBV6-4 and TRBJ2-1; 7 bases map to TRBD2. This CDR3 has 15 residues. J was trimmed by 6 bases and V by 6 bases; bases with no gene match: 11. CDR1 and CDR2 (germline): MRHNA, SNTAGT. CDR3 sequence reads: CASRISAGAINEQFF. DNA for the CDR3: TGTGCCAGCAGGATTTCGGCGGGAGCTATCAATGAGCAGTTCTTC.

The rearrangement joins TRBV4-2 to TRBJ2-3; TRBD2 matches at 10 bases. The V gene's germline CDR1 is LGHNA and CDR2 YNFKEQ. The CDR3 totals 16 residues. With 1 base clipped from V and 9 bases from J, the junction kept 10 bases outside the gene matches. The CDR3 DNA follows: TGTGCCAGCAGCCAAGTCCGTCAGCGGGGGGGAGTGACGCAGTATTTT. Amino acid sequence: CASSQVRQRGGVTQYF.

This clone has just a few counts. The chain has TRBV2 and TRBJ1-6, with TRBD1 identical over 7 bases. CDR1 is SNHLY and CDR2 is FYNNEI in the germline V gene. This CDR3 is 14 amino acids long. V trimming: 4 bases; J trimming: 9 bases; junction bases outside the gene matches: 6. The CDR3 reads CASSGGTVSSPLHF. The CDR3 nucleotides read TGTGCCAGCAGTGGGGGGACAGTAAGTTCACCCCTCCACTTT.

This clone was recorded once. This sequence joins TRBV3-1 (or the pseudogene TRBV3-2) and TRBJ1-1; perhaps TRBD1 as D (6 bases). Trimming left V 1 base short and J 5 bases short, with 8 bases between. The germline gives CDR1 LGHDT, CDR2 YNNKEL (reference sequence). The CDR3 contains 13 residues. The CDR3 here is CASSQGTETEAFF. The CDR3 DNA follows: TGTGCCAGCAGCCAAGGGACAGAAACTGAAGCTTTCTTT.

This clone was detected a few times. The chain employs TRBV25-1 and TRBJ1-6; 8 nucleotides agree with TRBD1. The V segment lost 0 bases and the J segment 9 bases; nucleotides outside the gene matches: 4. The CDR3 has 15 residues. The V gene's germline CDR1 is MGHDK and CDR2 SYGVNS. CDR3 DNA sequence: TGTGCCAGCAGTGAATACGCAGGGGGCTCTTCACCCCTCCACTTT. Protein sequence: CASSEYAGGSSPLHF.

This clone was seen at least ten times. The chain has TRBV27 and TRBJ2-3, with D perhaps matching TRBD1 (6 bases). Per germline, CDR1 MNHEY and CDR2 SMNVEV (reference sequence). The CDR3 runs 15 residues. V dropped 4 bases and J dropped 0 bases, with 11 bases sitting between them. The CDR3, as DNA: TGTGCCAGCAGTTGGGGGCGGACTAGCACAGATACGCAGTATTTT. Its protein is CASSWGRTSTDTQYF.

The rearrangement uses TRBV30 and TRBJ1-1; D unresolved. This CDR3 is built from 12 residues. The germline CDR1 and CDR2 sequences are GTSNPN and SVGIG (reference sequence). V was shortened by 2 bases and J by 8 bases, with 12 bases between the two germline ends. The CDR3, as DNA: TGTGCCTGGAGTTCCTTGGGCCCAGAAGCTTTCTTT. It codes for CAWSSLGPEAFF.

The genes are TRBV5-1 and TRBJ2-3, with TRBD2 identical over 7 bases. Per the germline V gene, CDR1 is SGHRS and CDR2 is YFSETQ. The junction had 7 bases not matched to a gene; V was cut back by 0 bases and J by 0 bases. The CDR3 runs to 17 residues. The CDR3 loop reads CASSLGGLADSTDTQYF. CDR3 coding DNA: TGCGCCAGCAGCTTGGGTGGGCTAGCGGATAGCACAGATACGCAGTATTTT.

V is TRBV7-3 and J is TRBJ2-2, with D tentatively TRBD1 (6 bases). Trimming took 5 bases from V and 7 from J, leaving 14 bases between them. CDR1 is SGHTA and CDR2 is FQGTGA in the germline V gene. The CDR3 runs to 14 residues. CDR3 in DNA: TGTGCCAGCAGCCCCCAGGGGAACGGCGGGGAGCTGTTTTTT. Its translation: CASSPQGNGGELFF.

This rearrangement joins TRBV7-2 to TRBJ2-1, with 8 nucleotides matching TRBD2. The CDR3 consists of 14 residues. Germline loops: CDR1 SGHTA, CDR2 FQGNSA. After removal of 8 bases from V and 6 bases from J, the junction contained 9 bases not matched to a gene. The CDR3 region has the DNA TGTGCCAGCGGGAGGACGGGGGGGCCCAATGAGCAGTTCTTC. It codes for CASGRTGGPNEQFF. The variable domain in full, completed from reference TRBV7-2 and TRBJ2-1, reads GAGVSQSPSNKVTEKGKDVELRCDPISGHTALYWYRQSLGQGLEFLIYFQGNSAPDKSGLPSDRFSAERTGGSVSTLTIQRTQQEDSAVYLCASGRTGGPNEQFFGPGTRLTVL.